These T cell receptor beta chains were read from a single sample in a study of cytomegalovirus exposure and HLA in healthy donors. TCRdb's copy holds only in-frame clones and misses some; the assay was immunoSEQ multiplex PCR. The sample includes fewer than 85,000 clones, about 80% seen only once; the top ten take about 3.5%. Sequenced input: PBMCs. The origin of the receptors is a man aged 40-50 years in good health and CMV-seronegative. Each CDR3 is given with its conserved first and last residue. D genes are given only for firm matches. Some rows have no size entry. The others give once, few or many, or a class for an expanded clone.

clone_size j_call v_call d_call cdr3_nt cdr3_aa
. TRBJ1-4 TRBV4-1 . TGCGCCAGCAGCCAAGCCCCCCCCGCCAGGCGTGGTGAAAAACTGTTTTTT CASSQAPPARRGEKLFF
. TRBJ1-2 TRBV18 TRBD1 TGTGCCAGCTCACCGCCCACACAGGGTCAGGGGGCTCGTGGCTACACCTTC CASSPPTQGQGARGYTF
. TRBJ2-7 TRBV6-6 . TGTGCCAGCAGTTACTCGGAGGAGCAGTACTTC CASSYSEEQYF
. TRBJ2-3 TRBV5-1 TRBD1 TGCGCCAGCAGCCGGGGACAGGGTGACCGCACAGATACGCAGTATTTT CASSRGQGDRTDTQYF
. TRBJ2-3 TRBV15 TRBD2 TGTGCCACCAGCACTGGACAGCGGGGGGGATACCCCGATACGCAGTATTTT CATSTGQRGGYPDTQYF
. TRBJ2-3 TRBV6-6 TRBD1 TGTGCCAGCGCCAAGACAGGGGTGGGGGCCACAGATACGCAGTATTTT CASAKTGVGATDTQYF
few TRBJ1-5 TRBV19 TRBD1 TGTGCCAGTAGTAGACAGGGTTGGCAGCCCCAGCATTTT CASSRQGWQPQHF
. TRBJ1-1 TRBV6-1 . TGTGCCAGCACTAAAAGGAGGGGAGAGAACACTGAAGCTTTCTTT CASTKRRGENTEAFF
few TRBJ2-7 TRBV27 TRBD1 TGTGCCAGCAGTCCCTCCGGGACAGGGGTAATCAACGAGCAGTACTTC CASSPSGTGVINEQYF
few TRBJ2-1 TRBV6-1 . TGTGCCAGCTCGTCGACAGTAGGCCATGAGCAGTTCTTC CASSSTVGHEQFF
. TRBJ2-7 TRBV2 TRBD2 TGTGCCACCTCGGACTTAGCGGGGGGGCTGGACGAGCAGTACTTC CATSDLAGGLDEQYF
. TRBJ1-1 TRBV5-1 TRBD1 TGCGCCAGCAGCTTGGGGACAGGCGACACTGAAGCTTTCTTT CASSLGTGDTEAFF
. TRBJ2-7 TRBV9 TRBD1 TGTGCCAGCAGCGTAGGGGTGGGGACAGGGGTCCTCGAGCAGTACTTC CASSVGVGTGVLEQYF
. TRBJ2-1 TRBV7-8 . TGTGCCAGCAGCCGAGCACAGGGCAATGAGCAGTTCTTC CASSRAQGNEQFF
. TRBJ2-1 TRBV9 TRBD2 TGTGCCAGCAGCGTAGATCGGGGGGGTCAATACAATGAGCAGTTCTTC CASSVDRGGQYNEQFF
. TRBJ2-7 TRBV5-1 TRBD1 TGCGCCAGCAGCTTGCCCAGAGGGGGCGTAGGGTACGAGCAGTACTTC CASSLPRGGVGYEQYF
. TRBJ2-6 TRBV7-9 TRBD1 TGTGCCAGCAGCATGACAGGGGATGGCAACGTCCTGACTTTC CASSMTGDGNVLTF
once TRBJ1-2 TRBV10-3 . TGTGCCATCAGCGACCATACTACTAACTATGGCTACACCTTC CAISDHTTNYGYTF
. TRBJ2-1 TRBV19 TRBD2 TGTGCCAGTAGTATATCCAGCGGGGGTGAGCAGTTCTTC CASSISSGGEQFF
. TRBJ2-6 TRBV19 . TGTGCCAGTAGCCCTTTAAGCAGGGCCAACGTCCTGACTTTC CASSPLSRANVLTF
. TRBJ1-1 TRBV11-2 . TGTGCCAGCAGCTTAGACGGTGGGGGGAGGACTGGTGAAGCTTTCTTT CASSLDGGGRTGEAFF
. TRBJ2-2 TRBV9 . TGTGCCAGCAGGGCCGGGACTGGGAACACCGGGGAGCTGTTTTTT CASRAGTGNTGELFF
. TRBJ1-1 TRBV18 TRBD1 TGTGCCAGCTCACGCGGGACAGGGGGACAGAACACTGAAGCTTTCTTT CASSRGTGGQNTEAFF
. TRBJ2-3 TRBV18 TRBD1 TGTGCCAGCTCACCCAGGACAGGGAGCACAGATACGCAGTATTTT CASSPRTGSTDTQYF
. TRBJ1-1 TRBV5-5 . TGTGCCAGCAGCTTGGGATTTGGACAGATGAACACTGAAGCTTTCTTT CASSLGFGQMNTEAFF
. TRBJ2-3 TRBV5-1 TRBD1 TGCGCCAGCAGCTTGTCGACAGGGCCAGGGGATACGCAGTATTTT CASSLSTGPGDTQYF
many TRBJ1-1 TRBV19 . TGTGCCAGTAGCCCCCAGACTTCGGCTGAAGCTTTCTTT CASSPQTSAEAFF
once TRBJ1-2 TRBV13 TRBD1 TGTGCCAGCAGCCGCCGGGACAGGCGACAGATTGGCTACACCTTC CASSRRDRRQIGYTF
. TRBJ2-5 TRBV5-6 TRBD2 TGTGCCAGCAGCGTACTAGCGGGCCCCAGTGAGACCCAGTACTTC CASSVLAGPSETQYF
. TRBJ2-5 TRBV5-1 . TGCGCCAGCAGCTTGGATTTGGGGGCTGGGGAGACCCAGTACTTC CASSLDLGAGETQYF
. TRBJ2-2 TRBV9 . TGTGCCAGCAGCCCCGGTAACTTCAATACCGGGGAGCTGTTTTTT CASSPGNFNTGELFF
. TRBJ1-1 TRBV19 . TGTGCCAGTAGTATAAACAGTAACACTGAAGCTTTCTTT CASSINSNTEAFF
once TRBJ2-2 TRBV7-8 TRBD1 TGTGCCAGCAGCTTCCAGGGGGCGAACACCGGGGAGCTGTTTTTT CASSFQGANTGELFF
. TRBJ1-5 TRBV18 TRBD1 TGTGCCAGCTCACCGGACAGGGGGGTACAGCCCCAGCATTTT CASSPDRGVQPQHF
. TRBJ1-1 TRBV5-4 TRBD1 TGTGCCAGCAGCTTGCCCACAGGGGTGGGCACTGAAGCTTTCTTT CASSLPTGVGTEAFF
. TRBJ1-4 TRBV6-5 . TGTGCCAGCAGTTCCATCTTTGGAGGGCGTTCGGAAAAACTGTTTTTT CASSSIFGGRSEKLFF
. TRBJ2-1 TRBV27 TRBD2 TGTGCCAGCACCGAGGCGGGGGGCTTTGGGTATGAGCAGTTCTTC CASTEAGGFGYEQFF
few TRBJ2-5 TRBV15 . TGTGCCACCAGCAGAGGCCAGGGTCAAGAGACCCAGTACTTC CATSRGQGQETQYF
. TRBJ1-2 TRBV19 TRBD1 TGTGCCAGTAGTTCGGACAGGGTCCTCTATGGCTACACCTTC CASSSDRVLYGYTF
. TRBJ2-4 TRBV5-1 . TGCGCCAGCAGCTTGGCGGGAGCGCAAAACATTCAGTACTTC CASSLAGAQNIQYF
. TRBJ1-5 TRBV7-2 TRBD1 TGTGCCAGCAGTTCCGATACAGGGGGGCCCCAGCATTTT CASSSDTGGPQHF
. TRBJ1-6 TRBV5-8 TRBD1 TGTGCCAGCAGCCCGGAGACAGGGCTTAATTCACCCCTCCACTTT CASSPETGLNSPLHF